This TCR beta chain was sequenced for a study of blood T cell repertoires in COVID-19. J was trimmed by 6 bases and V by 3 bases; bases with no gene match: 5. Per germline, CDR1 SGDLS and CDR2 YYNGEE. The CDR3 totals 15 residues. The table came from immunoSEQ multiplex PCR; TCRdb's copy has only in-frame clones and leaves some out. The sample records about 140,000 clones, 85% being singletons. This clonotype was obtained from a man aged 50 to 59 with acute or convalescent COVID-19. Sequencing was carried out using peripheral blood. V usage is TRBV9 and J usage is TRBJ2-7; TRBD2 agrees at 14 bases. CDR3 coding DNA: TGTGCCAGCAGCGATGGGACTAGCGGGAGTTTCGAGCAGTACTTC. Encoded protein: CASSDGTSGSFEQYF. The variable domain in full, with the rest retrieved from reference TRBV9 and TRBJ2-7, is DSGVTQTPKHLITATGQRVTLRCSPRSGDLSVYWYQQSLDQGLQFLIQYYNGEERAKGNILERFSAQQFPDLHSELNLSSLELGDSALYFCASSDGTSGSFEQYFGPGTRLTVT.